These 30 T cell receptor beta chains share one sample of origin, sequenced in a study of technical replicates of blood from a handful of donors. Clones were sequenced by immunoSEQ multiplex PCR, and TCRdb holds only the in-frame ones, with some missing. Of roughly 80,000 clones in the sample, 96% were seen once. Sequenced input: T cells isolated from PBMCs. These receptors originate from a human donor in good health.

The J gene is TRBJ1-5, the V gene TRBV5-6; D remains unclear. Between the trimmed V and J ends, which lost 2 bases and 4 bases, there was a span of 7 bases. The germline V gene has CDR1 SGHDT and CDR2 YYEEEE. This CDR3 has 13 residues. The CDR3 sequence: CASSFRGNQPQHF. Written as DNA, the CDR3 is TGTGCCAGCAGCTTCAGAGGGAATCAGCCCCAGCATTTT.

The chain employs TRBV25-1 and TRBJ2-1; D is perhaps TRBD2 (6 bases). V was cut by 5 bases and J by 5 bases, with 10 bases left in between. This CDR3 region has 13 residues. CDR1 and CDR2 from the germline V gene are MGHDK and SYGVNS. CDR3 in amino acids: CASSWGRHNEQFF. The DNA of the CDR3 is TGTGCCAGCAGTTGGGGGAGGCACAATGAGCAGTTCTTC.

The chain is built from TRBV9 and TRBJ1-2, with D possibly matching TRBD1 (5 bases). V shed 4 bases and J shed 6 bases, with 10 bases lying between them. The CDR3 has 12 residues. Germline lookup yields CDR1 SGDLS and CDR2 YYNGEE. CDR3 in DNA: TGTGCCAGCAGCCCCGTAGGGGATGGCTACACCTTC. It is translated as CASSPVGDGYTF.

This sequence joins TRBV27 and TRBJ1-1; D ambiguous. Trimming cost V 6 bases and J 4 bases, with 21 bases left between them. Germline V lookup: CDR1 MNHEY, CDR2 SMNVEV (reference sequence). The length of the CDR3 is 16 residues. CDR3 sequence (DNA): TGTGCCAGCAGGTTTGTGGGAGACATTTTGAGCACTGAAGCTTTCTTT. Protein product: CASRFVGDILSTEAFF.

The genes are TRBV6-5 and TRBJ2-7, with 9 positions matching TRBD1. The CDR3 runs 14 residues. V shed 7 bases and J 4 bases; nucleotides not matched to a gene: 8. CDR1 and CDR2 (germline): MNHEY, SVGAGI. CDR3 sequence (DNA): TGTGCCAGCACCCCGGGACAGGGCAAGTACGAGCAGTACTTC. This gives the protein CASTPGQGKYEQYF.

The CDR3 coding sequence is TGCGCCAGCAGCCAAGGTACAGGGGAGACCTACGAGCAGTACTTC. Protein product: CASSQGTGETYEQYF. The chain carries TRBV4-3 and TRBJ2-7; 7 bases agree with TRBD1. With 1 base clipped from V and 2 bases from J, the junction kept 5 bases outside the gene matches. This CDR3 is built from 15 residues. CDR1 and CDR2 (germline): LGHNA, YSLEER.

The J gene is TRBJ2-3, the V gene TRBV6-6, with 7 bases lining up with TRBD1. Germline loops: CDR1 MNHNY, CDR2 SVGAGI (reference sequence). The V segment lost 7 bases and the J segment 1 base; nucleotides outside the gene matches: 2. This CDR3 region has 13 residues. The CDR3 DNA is TGTGCCAGCATCGACAGGGGCACAGATACGCAGTATTTT. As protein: CASIDRGTDTQYF.

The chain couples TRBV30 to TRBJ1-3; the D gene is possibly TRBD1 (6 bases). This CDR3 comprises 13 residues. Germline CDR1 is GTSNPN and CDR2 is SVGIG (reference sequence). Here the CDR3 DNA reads TGTGCAACCCAGGGGTACTCTGGAAACACCATATATTTT. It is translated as CATQGYSGNTIYF.

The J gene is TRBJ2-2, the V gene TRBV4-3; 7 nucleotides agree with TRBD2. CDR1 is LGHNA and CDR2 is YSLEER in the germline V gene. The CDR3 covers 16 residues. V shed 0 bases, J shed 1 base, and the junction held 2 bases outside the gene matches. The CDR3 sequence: CASSQEAGWNTGELFF. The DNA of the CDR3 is TGCGCCAGCAGCCAAGAAGCGGGGTGGAACACCGGGGAGCTGTTTTTT.

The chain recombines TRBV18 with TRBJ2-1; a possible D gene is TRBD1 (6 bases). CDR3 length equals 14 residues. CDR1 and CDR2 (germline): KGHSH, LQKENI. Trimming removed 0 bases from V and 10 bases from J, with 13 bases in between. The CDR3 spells CASSPPGQPREQFF. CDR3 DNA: TGTGCCAGCTCACCACCTGGACAGCCACGGGAGCAGTTCTTC.

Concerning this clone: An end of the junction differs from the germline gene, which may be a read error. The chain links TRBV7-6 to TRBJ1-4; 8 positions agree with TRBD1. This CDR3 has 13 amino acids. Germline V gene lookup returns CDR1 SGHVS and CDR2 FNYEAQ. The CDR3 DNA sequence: TGTGCCAGCAGAGGCAACCCGACAGGGGAGGAGGTTTTT. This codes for CASRGNPTGEEVF.

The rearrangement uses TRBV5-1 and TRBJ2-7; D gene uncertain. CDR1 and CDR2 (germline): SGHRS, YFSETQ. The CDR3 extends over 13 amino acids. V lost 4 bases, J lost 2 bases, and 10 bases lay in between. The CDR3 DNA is TGCGCCAGCAGCAAAACAGTAGCCTACGAGCAGTACTTC. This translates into CASSKTVAYEQYF.

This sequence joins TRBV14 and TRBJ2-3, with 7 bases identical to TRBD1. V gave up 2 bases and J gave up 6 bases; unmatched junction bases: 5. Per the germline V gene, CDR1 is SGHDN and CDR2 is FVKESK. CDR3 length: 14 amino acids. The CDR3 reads CASSQMTGFDTQYF. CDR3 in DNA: TGTGCCAGCAGCCAAATGACAGGGTTTGATACGCAGTATTTT.

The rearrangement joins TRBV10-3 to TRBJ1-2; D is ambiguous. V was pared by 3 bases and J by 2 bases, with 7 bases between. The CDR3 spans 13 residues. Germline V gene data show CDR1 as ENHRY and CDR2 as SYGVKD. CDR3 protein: CAISETANYGYTF. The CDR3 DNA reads TGTGCCATCAGTGAAACAGCCAACTATGGCTACACCTTC.

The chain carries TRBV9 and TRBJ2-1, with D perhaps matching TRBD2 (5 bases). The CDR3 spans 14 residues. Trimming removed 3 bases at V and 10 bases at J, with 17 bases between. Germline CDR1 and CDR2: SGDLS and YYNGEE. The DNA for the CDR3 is TGTGCCAGCAGCGGCCTGACTACTACCCACGAGCAGTTCTTC. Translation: CASSGLTTTHEQFF.

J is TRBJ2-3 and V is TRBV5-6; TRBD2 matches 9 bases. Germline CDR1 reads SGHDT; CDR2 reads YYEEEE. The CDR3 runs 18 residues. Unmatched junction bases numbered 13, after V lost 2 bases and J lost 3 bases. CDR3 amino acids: CASSFGASSGSRTDTQYF. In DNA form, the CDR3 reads TGTGCCAGCAGCTTTGGGGCGAGTAGCGGGAGTCGTACAGATACGCAGTATTTT.

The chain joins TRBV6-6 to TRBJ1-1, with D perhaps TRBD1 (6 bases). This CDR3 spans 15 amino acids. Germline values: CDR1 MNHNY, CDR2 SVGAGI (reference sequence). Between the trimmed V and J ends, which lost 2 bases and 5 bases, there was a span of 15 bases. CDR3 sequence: CASSYTKTGLTEAFF. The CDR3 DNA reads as TGTGCCAGCAGTTACACAAAAACAGGGTTAACTGAAGCTTTCTTT.

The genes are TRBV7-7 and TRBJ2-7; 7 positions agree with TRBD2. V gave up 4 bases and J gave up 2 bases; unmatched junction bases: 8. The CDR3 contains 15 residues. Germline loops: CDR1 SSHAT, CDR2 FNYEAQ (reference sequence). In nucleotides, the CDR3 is TGTGCCAGCAGCTCTGGAGCGGGGTACGCCTACGAGCAGTACTTC. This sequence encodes CASSSGAGYAYEQYF.

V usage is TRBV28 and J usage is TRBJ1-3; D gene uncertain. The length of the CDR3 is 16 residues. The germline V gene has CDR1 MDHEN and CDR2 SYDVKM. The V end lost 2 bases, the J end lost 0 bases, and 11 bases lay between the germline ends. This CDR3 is CASSLGWRSSGNTIYF. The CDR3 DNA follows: TGTGCCAGCAGTTTAGGTTGGAGATCCTCTGGAAACACCATATATTTT.

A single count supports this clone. CDR3 nucleotide sequence: TGTGCCAGTAGTATTTCTAGTAAAGAGACCCAGTACTTC. It codes for CASSISSKETQYF. V and J are TRBV19 and TRBJ2-5; D gene ambiguous. This CDR3 comprises 13 residues. In germline, CDR1 is LNHDA, CDR2 SQIVND (reference sequence). V was trimmed by 3 bases and J by 3 bases, leaving 8 bases between them.

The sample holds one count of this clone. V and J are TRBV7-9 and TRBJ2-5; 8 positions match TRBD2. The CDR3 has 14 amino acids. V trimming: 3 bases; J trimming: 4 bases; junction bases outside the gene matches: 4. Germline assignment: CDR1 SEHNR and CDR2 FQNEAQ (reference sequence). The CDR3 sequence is CASSFNGGGETQYF. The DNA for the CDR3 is TGTGCCAGCAGCTTTAACGGGGGGGGAGAGACCCAGTACTTC.

CDR3: CASSPVLAGGYEQYF. DNA for the CDR3: TGTGCCAGCAGCCCCGTTCTAGCGGGAGGCTACGAGCAGTACTTC. J is TRBJ2-7 and V is TRBV4-2; 11 positions agree with TRBD2. The V gene's germline CDR1 is LGHNA and CDR2 YNFKEQ. J was trimmed by 3 bases and V by 4 bases; bases with no gene match: 5. The CDR3 contains 15 residues.

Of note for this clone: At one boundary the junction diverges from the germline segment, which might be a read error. The CDR3 loop is CSDGQGLSVAF. In DNA, the CDR3 is TGCAGCGACGGACAGGGGCTTAGTGTTGCCTTC. The rearrangement joins TRBV29-1 to TRBJ1-2; TRBD1 matches 9 bases. The CDR3 is 11 residues long. Per germline, CDR1 SQVTM and CDR2 ANQGSEA. Using reference TRBV29-1 and TRBJ1-2 for the parts outside the CDR3, the full variable domain is SAVISQKPSRDICQRGTSLTIQCQVDSQVTMMFWYRQQPGQSLTLIATANQGSEATYESGFVIDKFPISRPNLTFSTLTVSNMSPEDSSIYLCSDGQGLSVAFGSGTRLTVV.

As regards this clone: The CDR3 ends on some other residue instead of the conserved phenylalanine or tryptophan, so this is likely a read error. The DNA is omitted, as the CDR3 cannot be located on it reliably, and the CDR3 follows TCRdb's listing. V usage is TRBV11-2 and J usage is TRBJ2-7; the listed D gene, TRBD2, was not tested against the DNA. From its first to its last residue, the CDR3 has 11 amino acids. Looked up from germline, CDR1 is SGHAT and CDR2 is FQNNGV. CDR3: CASSYGTSNSI.

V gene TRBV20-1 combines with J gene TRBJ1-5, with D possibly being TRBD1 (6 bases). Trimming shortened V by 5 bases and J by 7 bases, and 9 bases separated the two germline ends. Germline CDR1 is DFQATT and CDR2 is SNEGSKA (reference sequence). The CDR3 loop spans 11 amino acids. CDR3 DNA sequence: TGCAGTGCTGGGGGCCACCAGCCCCAGCATTTT. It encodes CSAGGHQPQHF.

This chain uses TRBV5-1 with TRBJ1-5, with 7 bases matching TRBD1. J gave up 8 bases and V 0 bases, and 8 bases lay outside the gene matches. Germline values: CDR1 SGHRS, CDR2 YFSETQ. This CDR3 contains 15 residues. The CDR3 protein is CASSLGTGKAEPQHF. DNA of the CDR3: TGCGCCAGCAGCTTGGGGACAGGTAAGGCGGAGCCCCAGCATTTT. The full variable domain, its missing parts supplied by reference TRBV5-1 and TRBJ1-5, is KAGVTQTPRYLIKTRGQQVTLSCSPISGHRSVSWYQQTPGQGLQFLFEYFSETQRNKGNFPGRFSGRQFSNSRSEMNVSTLELGDSALYLCASSLGTGKAEPQHFGDGTRLSIL.

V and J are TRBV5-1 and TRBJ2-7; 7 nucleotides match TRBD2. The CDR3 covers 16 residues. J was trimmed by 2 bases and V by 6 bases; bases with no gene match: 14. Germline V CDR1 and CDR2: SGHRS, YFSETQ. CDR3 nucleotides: TGCGCCAGCACCCTCCGAGGGCTAGCGGAGCCCTACGAGCAGTACTTC. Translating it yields CASTLRGLAEPYEQYF. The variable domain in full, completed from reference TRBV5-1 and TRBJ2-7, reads KAGVTQTPRYLIKTRGQQVTLSCSPISGHRSVSWYQQTPGQGLQFLFEYFSETQRNKGNFPGRFSGRQFSNSRSEMNVSTLELGDSALYLCASTLRGLAEPYEQYFGPGTRLTVT.

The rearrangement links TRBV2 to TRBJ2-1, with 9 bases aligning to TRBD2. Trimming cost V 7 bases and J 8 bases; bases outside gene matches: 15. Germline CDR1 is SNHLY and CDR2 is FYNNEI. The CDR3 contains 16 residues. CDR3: CASKSLAGGVGDEQFF. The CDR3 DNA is TGTGCCAGCAAGTCACTAGCGGGTGGGGTGGGCGATGAGCAGTTCTTC.

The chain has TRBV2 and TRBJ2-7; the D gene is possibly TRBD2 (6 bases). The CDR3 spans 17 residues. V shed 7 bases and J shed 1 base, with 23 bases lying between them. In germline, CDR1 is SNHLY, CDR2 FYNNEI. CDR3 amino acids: CASIGSTRLEESYEQYF. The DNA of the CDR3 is TGTGCCAGCATTGGGTCAACGCGACTAGAGGAGTCCTACGAGCAGTACTTC.

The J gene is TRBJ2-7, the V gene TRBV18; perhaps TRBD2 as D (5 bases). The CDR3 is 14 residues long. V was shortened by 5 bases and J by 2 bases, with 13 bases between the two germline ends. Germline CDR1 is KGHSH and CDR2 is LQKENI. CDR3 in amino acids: CASSLGLNTYEQYF. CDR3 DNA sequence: TGTGCCAGCTCATTAGGACTGAACACCTACGAGCAGTACTTC.